This T cell receptor (beta chain) was captured in a study of T cell responses to AZD1222 COVID-19 vaccine. Points from the study as a whole: Donor demographics were predominantly white British with a female majority; clonal diversity may be underestimated. Just five to seven AZD1222 recipients tested seropositive at baseline. In all cases, repertoires were sampled only after the peak T cell response. Compared with day 0, the breadth and depth of the Spike-specific TCR repertoire rose significantly after two doses of AZD1222.

V shed 3 bases and J shed 2 bases, with 10 bases lying between them. CDR1 is SGHNT and CDR2 is YYREEE in the germline V gene (reference sequence). The CDR3 loop spans 14 amino acids. In regard to this clone: Its antigen is not identified.

This table comes from immunoSEQ multiplex PCR, and its TCRdb copy is limited to in-frame clones, with some not included. The sample carries roughly 91,000 clones, 70% to 90% recorded once. Sequenced here: peripheral blood, sampled on day 0 of AZD1222 vaccination. The sequence derives from an adult in good health. The chain uses TRBV5-4 and TRBJ2-3; D gene ambiguous. The CDR3 sequence is CASSSPRFTDTQYF. CDR3 DNA: TGTGCCAGCAGCTCGCCAAGATTCACAGATACGCAGTATTTT.